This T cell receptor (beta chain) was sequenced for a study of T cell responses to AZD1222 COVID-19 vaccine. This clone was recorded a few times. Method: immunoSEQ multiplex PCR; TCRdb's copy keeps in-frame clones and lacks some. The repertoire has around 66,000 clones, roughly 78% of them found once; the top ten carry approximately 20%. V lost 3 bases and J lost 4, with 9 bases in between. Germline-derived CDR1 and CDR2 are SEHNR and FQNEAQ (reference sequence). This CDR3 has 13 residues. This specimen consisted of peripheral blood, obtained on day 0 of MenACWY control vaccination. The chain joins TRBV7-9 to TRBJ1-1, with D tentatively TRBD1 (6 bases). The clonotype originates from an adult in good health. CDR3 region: CASSFETGTEAFF. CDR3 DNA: TGTGCCAGCAGCTTCGAGACAGGCACTGAAGCTTTCTTT.